The 9 T cell receptor beta chains in this list originate from one sample, sequenced in a study of blood T cell repertoires in COVID-19. Some clones are missing from TCRdb's copy, which holds only in-frame ones; the method was immunoSEQ multiplex PCR. The sample gives under 200,000 clones, 86% of which show up once; roughly 3.3% is in the top ten. The sample comprised peripheral blood. Receptors originate from a man between 65 and 85 years old with acute or convalescent COVID-19.

The chain joins TRBV7-6 to TRBJ2-1, with D hard to call. The germline gives CDR1 SGHVS, CDR2 FNYEAQ. Trimming stripped 2 bases from V and 5 bases from J, with 10 bases between. The CDR3 covers 14 residues. The CDR3 region has the DNA TGTGCCAGCAGCTTATCCCACAGCAACAATGAGCAGTTCTTC. This sequence encodes CASSLSHSNNEQFF.

V usage is TRBV27 and J usage is TRBJ1-2; D is unresolved. Per germline, CDR1 MNHEY and CDR2 SMNVEV (reference sequence). Trimming removed 5 bases from V and 2 bases from J, with 12 bases in between. This CDR3 has 14 amino acids. The CDR3 loop is CASSTRTGNYGYTF. The CDR3 DNA sequence: TGTGCCAGCAGTACCCGGACGGGGAACTATGGCTACACCTTC.

This sequence joins TRBV7-8 and TRBJ2-7; perhaps TRBD2 as D (6 bases). V dropped 3 bases and J dropped 2 bases, with 11 bases sitting between them. The CDR3 contains 14 residues. Germline V gene sequence: CDR1 SGHVS, CDR2 FQNEAQ. DNA for the CDR3: TGTGCCAGCAGCTTTGTCCGCGGGGCCTACGAGCAGTACTTC. Amino acid sequence: CASSFVRGAYEQYF.

CDR3 loop: CASSSAGAYEQYF. DNA for the CDR3: TGCGCCAGCAGCTCCGCCGGGGCCTACGAGCAGTACTTC. The rearrangement uses TRBV5-1 and TRBJ2-7; D might be TRBD2 (5 bases). CDR3 size: 13 residues. Trimming removed 3 bases at V and 2 bases at J, with 9 bases between. In germline, CDR1 is SGHRS, CDR2 YFSETQ.

The V gene is TRBV11-2, the J gene TRBJ2-7; D may be TRBD1 (6 bases). Germline V gene sequence: CDR1 SGHAT, CDR2 FQNNGV. Trimming cost V 5 bases and J 7 bases, with 18 bases left between them. The CDR3 has 14 amino acids. The CDR3 reads CASSEGQPGGEQYF. DNA of the CDR3: TGTGCCAGCAGCGAAGGACAGCCTGGGGGAGAGCAGTACTTC.

The genes are TRBV30 and TRBJ1-1, with TRBD1 as a possible D gene (6 bases). Trimming took 3 bases from V and 1 from J, leaving 15 bases between them. From germline, CDR1 is GTSNPN and CDR2 SVGIG (reference sequence). The CDR3 has 15 amino acids. The CDR3 region has the DNA TGTGCCTGGAGCTTAGAGACAGGCTGGAACACTGAAGCTTTCTTT. It codes for CAWSLETGWNTEAFF.

The chain uses TRBV7-6 and TRBJ2-5; a weak D match, TRBD2 (6 bases). This CDR3 contains 14 residues. V was trimmed by 6 bases and J by 5 bases, leaving 16 bases between them. Germline CDR1 is SGHVS and CDR2 is FNYEAQ. The CDR3: CASSLGRTHETQYF. DNA of the CDR3: TGTGCCAGCAGTCTAGGGAGGACGCACGAGACCCAGTACTTC. Drawing the rest from reference TRBV7-6 and TRBJ2-5, the complete variable domain is GAGVSQSPRYKVTKRGQDVALRCDPISGHVSLYWYRQALGQGPEFLTYFNYEAQQDKSGLPNDRFSAERPEGSISTLTIQRTEQRDSAMYRCASSLGRTHETQYFGPGTRLLVL.

This chain uses TRBV7-9 with TRBJ1-2; no reliable D call. CDR1 and CDR2 from the germline V gene are SEHNR and FQNEAQ (reference sequence). The V gene lost 5 bases and the J gene lost 0 bases, with 10 bases spanning the gap. This CDR3 contains 14 residues. CDR3 sequence: CASSPSVANYGYTF. In DNA form, the CDR3 reads TGTGCCAGCAGCCCATCGGTAGCTAACTATGGCTACACCTTC. Based on the CDR3 plus reference TRBV7-9 and TRBJ1-2, the full variable domain is DTGVSQNPRHKITKRGQNVTFRCDPISEHNRLYWYRQTLGQGPEFLTYFQNEAQLEKSRLLSDRFSAERPKGSFSTLEIQRTEQGDSAMYLCASSPSVANYGYTFGSGTRLTVV.

The rearrangement joins TRBV2 to TRBJ1-5; 9 bases are a match to TRBD1. The CDR3 has 14 amino acids. With 5 bases clipped from V and 7 bases from J, the junction kept 6 bases outside the gene matches. Germline loops: CDR1 SNHLY, CDR2 FYNNEI. CDR3 sequence reads: CASSPTGGGQPQHF. The CDR3 DNA follows: TGTGCCAGCAGTCCCACAGGGGGCGGGCAGCCCCAGCATTTT. The full variable domain, rest sourced from reference TRBV2 and TRBJ1-5, is EPEVTQTPSHQVTQMGQEVILRCVPISNHLYFYWYRQILGQKVEFLVSFYNNEISEKSEIFDDQFSVERPDGSNFTLKIRSTKLEDSAMYFCASSPTGGGQPQHFGDGTRLSIL.